The rows below give T cell receptor beta chains drawn from one sample of a study of blood T cell repertoires in COVID-19. Assay: immunoSEQ multiplex PCR; the TCRdb copy retains only in-frame clones and omits some. The data contain over 100,000 clones, roughly 89% of them singletons. The sample was peripheral blood. Source of these receptors: a human donor with acute or convalescent COVID-19. The donor label of this sample is uncertain. Each CDR3 is given with its conserved first and last residue. A D gene is named only where the DNA matches it firmly. Rows give clone size only sometimes, using once, few, many, or a class for an expanded clone.

d_gene: -
v_gene: TRBV7-2
abundance: -
j_gene: TRBJ2-5
CDR3aa: CASSPDGVRETQYF
CDR3nt: TGTGCCAGCAGCCCCGACGGAGTCAGAGAGACCCAGTACTTC

d_gene: TRBD2
v_gene: TRBV6-5
abundance: -
j_gene: TRBJ2-3
CDR3aa: CASRNAGDLRDTQYF
CDR3nt: TGTGCCAGCCGTAACGCGGGAGATTTGAGGGATACGCAGTATTTT

d_gene: TRBD1
v_gene: TRBV2
abundance: -
j_gene: TRBJ2-5
CDR3aa: CASSEDYRGTETQYF
CDR3nt: TGTGCCAGCAGTGAAGACTACAGGGGGACGGAGACCCAGTACTTC

d_gene: -
v_gene: TRBV7-8
abundance: few
j_gene: TRBJ1-2
CDR3aa: CASRPTQGSSYGYTF
CDR3nt: TGTGCCAGCAGACCCACACAGGGCTCGAGCTATGGCTACACCTTC

d_gene: -
v_gene: TRBV7-2
abundance: -
j_gene: TRBJ2-2
CDR3aa: CASITDANTGELFF
CDR3nt: TGTGCCAGCATCACAGATGCGAACACCGGGGAGCTGTTTTTT

d_gene: TRBD2
v_gene: TRBV5-1
abundance: -
j_gene: TRBJ2-1
CDR3aa: CASSRTSGGRYNEQFF
CDR3nt: TGCGCCAGCAGCCGGACTAGCGGGGGTAGATACAATGAGCAGTTCTTC

d_gene: TRBD2
v_gene: TRBV27
abundance: -
j_gene: TRBJ2-7
CDR3aa: CASSLLGEGTYEQYF
CDR3nt: TGTGCCAGCAGTTTATTGGGGGAGGGGACCTACGAGCAGTACTTC

d_gene: -
v_gene: TRBV27
abundance: once
j_gene: TRBJ2-2
CDR3aa: CASRGLRKGNTGELFF
CDR3nt: TGTGCCAGCAGGGGACTTCGGAAGGGGAACACCGGGGAGCTGTTTTTT

d_gene: -
v_gene: TRBV25-1
abundance: -
j_gene: TRBJ1-2
CDR3aa: CASSESYQRGYTF
CDR3nt: TGTGCCAGCAGTGAAAGTTACCAGCGGGGCTACACCTTC

d_gene: -
v_gene: TRBV30
abundance: -
j_gene: TRBJ1-3
CDR3aa: CAWGGEAGNTIYF
CDR3nt: TGTGCCTGGGGCGGGGAGGCTGGAAACACCATATATTTT

d_gene: TRBD2
v_gene: TRBV27
abundance: -
j_gene: TRBJ2-7
CDR3aa: CASSLGGSPYEQYF
CDR3nt: TGTGCCAGCAGTTTAGGCGGGAGCCCCTACGAGCAGTACTTC

d_gene: -
v_gene: TRBV6-5
abundance: once
j_gene: TRBJ2-7
CDR3aa: CASTLGPGAYEQYF
CDR3nt: TGTGCCAGCACTCTGGGACCGGGGGCCTACGAGCAGTACTTC

d_gene: TRBD1
v_gene: TRBV30
abundance: -
j_gene: TRBJ2-5
CDR3aa: CAWKKTGVQETQYF
CDR3nt: TGTGCCTGGAAAAAGACAGGGGTCCAAGAGACCCAGTACTTC

d_gene: TRBD2
v_gene: TRBV28
abundance: few
j_gene: TRBJ2-2
CDR3aa: CASFSRGLAGNTGELFF
CDR3nt: TGTGCCAGCTTTTCACGGGGACTAGCGGGAAACACCGGGGAGCTGTTTTTT

d_gene: -
v_gene: TRBV5-6
abundance: -
j_gene: TRBJ2-3
CDR3aa: CASSLGHIWGVRTDTQYF
CDR3nt: TGTGCCAGCAGCTTGGGCCATATCTGGGGGGTAAGAACAGATACGCAGTATTTT

d_gene: TRBD1
v_gene: TRBV6-2/TRBV6-3
abundance: -
j_gene: TRBJ2-7
CDR3aa: CASSRDSIYEQYF
CDR3nt: TGTGCCAGCAGTCGGGACAGTATTTACGAGCAGTACTTC

d_gene: TRBD2
v_gene: TRBV5-1
abundance: -
j_gene: TRBJ2-1
CDR3aa: CASSLGGTSGTYNEQFF
CDR3nt: TGCGCCAGCAGCTTGGGGGGGACTAGCGGGACATACAATGAGCAGTTCTTC

d_gene: TRBD1
v_gene: TRBV19
abundance: -
j_gene: TRBJ1-1
CDR3aa: CASSRTGLNTEAFF
CDR3nt: TGTGCCAGTAGCAGGACAGGGTTGAACACTGAAGCTTTCTTT

d_gene: TRBD2
v_gene: TRBV20-1
abundance: once
j_gene: TRBJ2-1
CDR3aa: CSASGLAPNNEQFF
CDR3nt: TGCAGTGCTAGTGGACTAGCGCCTAACAATGAGCAGTTCTTC